Each of the 11 T cell receptor beta chains below was sequenced from the same sample in a study of blood T cell repertoires in COVID-19. The method was immunoSEQ multiplex PCR; TCRdb's version includes in-frame clones alone and lacks a portion of them. The sample includes about 75,000 clones, roughly 88% of them seen just once. Sequencing was carried out using peripheral blood. Receptors were obtained from a human donor in a cohort sampled during active COVID-19.

This chain links TRBV27 with TRBJ2-1; TRBD2 matches at 10 bases. The CDR3 spans 23 residues. CDR1 is MNHEY, CDR2 SMNVEV, per germline (reference sequence). With 2 bases clipped from V and 4 bases from J, the junction kept 26 bases outside the gene matches. The CDR3 nucleotides read TGTGCCAGCAGTTTAAAGCGGGCGGGCCATCTAGCGGGAGAATACAAACCTTACAATGAGCAGTTCTTC. It is translated as CASSLKRAGHLAGEYKPYNEQFF.

The chain uses TRBV30 and TRBJ2-3; 8 bases are a match to TRBD2. The CDR3 loop spans 14 amino acids. CDR1 GTSNPN and CDR2 SVGIG come from the germline V gene (reference sequence). Trimming took 3 bases from V and 2 from J; bases not matched to a gene: 4. In DNA, the CDR3 is TGTGCCTGGAGCAACGGGGGGGACACAGATACGCAGTATTTT. Amino acid sequence: CAWSNGGDTDTQYF.

The chain recombines TRBV6-5 with TRBJ2-2; TRBD2 agrees at 9 bases. This CDR3 region has 15 residues. Per the germline V gene, CDR1 is MNHEY and CDR2 is SVGAGI. The V gene end was trimmed by 6 bases and the J gene end by 6 bases; junction bases not matched to a gene: 8. CDR3 region: CASSSVIAGAGELFF. The CDR3 nucleotides are TGTGCCAGCAGCAGTGTAATAGCGGGAGCCGGGGAGCTGTTTTTT.

The chain joins TRBV4-3 to TRBJ1-6; weak D call: TRBD1 (6 bases). V shed 1 base and J shed 7 bases, with 14 bases lying between them. The germline V gene encodes CDR1 LGHNA and CDR2 YSLEER. The CDR3 is made up of 16 amino acids. This CDR3 reads CASSQGDYRENSPLHF. The DNA for the CDR3 is TGCGCCAGCAGCCAAGGGGACTACAGGGAGAATTCACCCCTCCACTTT.

V and J are TRBV18 and TRBJ2-7; weak D call: TRBD1 (6 bases). The V end was cut by 5 bases, the J end by 0 bases, with 20 bases between. Germline lookup yields CDR1 KGHSH and CDR2 LQKENI. This CDR3 spans 17 amino acids. The CDR3: CASSARFQGKSSYEQYF. DNA for the CDR3: TGTGCCAGCTCAGCTCGTTTTCAGGGGAAGAGCTCCTACGAGCAGTACTTC.

This chain uses TRBV27 with TRBJ2-1; TRBD2 aligns across 8 bases. The CDR3 is made up of 13 amino acids. J gave up 6 bases and V 5 bases, and 3 bases lay outside the gene matches. Germline-derived CDR1 and CDR2 are MNHEY and SMNVEV (reference sequence). The chain's CDR3 is CASSRTSPNEQFF. In nucleotides, the CDR3 is TGTGCCAGCAGTCGGACTAGCCCCAATGAGCAGTTCTTC.

The genes are TRBV4-3 and TRBJ2-3; 11 positions agree with TRBD2. The V and J ends lost 2 bases and 6 bases, in that order; junction bases with no gene match: 7. The CDR3 runs 16 residues. The germline CDR1 and CDR2 sequences are LGHNA and YSLEER. The CDR3 DNA is TGCGCCAGCAGCCAAATTCTAGCGGGGGGAGGGGATACGCAGTATTTT. Protein product: CASSQILAGGGDTQYF.

V usage is TRBV7-3 and J usage is TRBJ2-1, with 7 bases matching TRBD2. The junction had 1 base not matched to a gene; V was cut back by 2 bases and J by 0 bases. Germline CDR1 is SGHTA and CDR2 is FQGTGA. The CDR3 contains 15 residues. The CDR3 protein is CASSLGLVSYNEQFF. The DNA for the CDR3 is TGTGCCAGCAGCTTAGGACTAGTCTCCTACAATGAGCAGTTCTTC.

This clone has only one observation. V is TRBV9 and J is TRBJ1-6; a possible D gene is TRBD1 (5 bases). Germline loops: CDR1 SGDLS, CDR2 YYNGEE. Trimming removed 0 bases at V and 9 bases at J, with 16 bases between. The CDR3 consists of 16 residues. The CDR3, as DNA: TGTGCCAGCAGCGTAGGCTGGGGCCCAGTTGCTTCACCCCTCCACTTT. Its protein is CASSVGWGPVASPLHF. Full variable domain (missing parts from reference TRBV9 and TRBJ1-6): DSGVTQTPKHLITATGQRVTLRCSPRSGDLSVYWYQQSLDQGLQFLIQYYNGEERAKGNILERFSAQQFPDLHSELNLSSLELGDSALYFCASSVGWGPVASPLHFGNGTRLTVT.

The chain has TRBV29-1 and TRBJ1-2; 8 positions match TRBD1. Trimming took 6 bases from V and 3 from J; bases not matched to a gene: 12. The germline V gene has CDR1 SQVTM and CDR2 ANQGSEA. CDR3 length: 15 amino acids. The DNA of the CDR3 is TGCAGCGTCCCCCCACCAGGGGGCGCGGACTATGGCTACACCTTC. Residues: CSVPPPGGADYGYTF. Drawing the rest from reference TRBV29-1 and TRBJ1-2, the complete variable domain is SAVISQKPSRDICQRGTSLTIQCQVDSQVTMMFWYRQQPGQSLTLIATANQGSEATYESGFVIDKFPISRPNLTFSTLTVSNMSPEDSSIYLCSVPPPGGADYGYTFGSGTRLTVV.

The chain is built from TRBV5-8 and TRBJ1-2, with D perhaps matching TRBD1 (5 bases). The length of the CDR3 is 14 residues. Trimming pared 1 base from V and 4 bases from J, leaving 11 bases between. Germline V lookup: CDR1 SGHTS, CDR2 YDEGEE. The CDR3 region has the DNA TGTGCCAGCAGCTTGAGGCAGGGTGTCTATGGCTACACCTTC. Amino acids: CASSLRQGVYGYTF.